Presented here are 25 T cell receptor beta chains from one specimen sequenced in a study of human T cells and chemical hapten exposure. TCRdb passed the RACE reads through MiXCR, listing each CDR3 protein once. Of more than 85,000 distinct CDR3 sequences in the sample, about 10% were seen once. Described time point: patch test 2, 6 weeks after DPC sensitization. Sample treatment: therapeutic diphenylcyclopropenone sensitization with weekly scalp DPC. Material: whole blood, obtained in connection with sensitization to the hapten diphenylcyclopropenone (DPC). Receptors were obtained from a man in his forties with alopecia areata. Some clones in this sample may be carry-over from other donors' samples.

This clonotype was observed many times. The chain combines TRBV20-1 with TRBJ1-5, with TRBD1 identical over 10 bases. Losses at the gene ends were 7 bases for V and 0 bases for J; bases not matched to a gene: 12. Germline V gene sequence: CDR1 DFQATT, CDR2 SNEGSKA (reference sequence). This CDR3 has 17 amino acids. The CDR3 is CSVPGQGKTGSNQPQHF. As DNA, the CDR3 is TGCAGTGTACCGGGACAGGGGAAGACGGGTAGCAATCAGCCCCAGCATTTT.

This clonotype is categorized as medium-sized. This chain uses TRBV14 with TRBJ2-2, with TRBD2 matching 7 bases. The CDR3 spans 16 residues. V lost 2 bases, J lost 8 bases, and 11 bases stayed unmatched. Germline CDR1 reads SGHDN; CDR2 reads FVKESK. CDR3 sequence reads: CASSQFLADPLGELFF. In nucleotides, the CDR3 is TGTGCCAGCAGCCAATTTCTAGCGGATCCCTTAGGGGAGCTGTTTTTT.

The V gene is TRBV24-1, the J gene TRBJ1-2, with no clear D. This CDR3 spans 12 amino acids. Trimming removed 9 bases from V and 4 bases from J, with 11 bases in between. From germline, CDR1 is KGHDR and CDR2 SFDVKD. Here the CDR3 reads CATGFSSYGYTF. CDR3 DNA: TGTGCCACCGGATTTTCAAGCTATGGCTACACCTTC.

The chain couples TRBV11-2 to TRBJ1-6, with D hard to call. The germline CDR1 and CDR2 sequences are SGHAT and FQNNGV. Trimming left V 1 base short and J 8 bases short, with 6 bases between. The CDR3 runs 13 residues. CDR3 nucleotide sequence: TGTGCCAGCAGCTTAGGAGAGGATTCACCCCTCCACTTT. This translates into CASSLGEDSPLHF.

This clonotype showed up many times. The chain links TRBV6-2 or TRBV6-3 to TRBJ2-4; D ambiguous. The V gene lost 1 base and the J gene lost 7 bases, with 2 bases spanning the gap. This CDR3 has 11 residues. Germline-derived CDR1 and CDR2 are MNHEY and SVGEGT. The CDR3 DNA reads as TGTGCCAGCAGTTACTTGAACATTCAGTACTTC. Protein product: CASSYLNIQYF.

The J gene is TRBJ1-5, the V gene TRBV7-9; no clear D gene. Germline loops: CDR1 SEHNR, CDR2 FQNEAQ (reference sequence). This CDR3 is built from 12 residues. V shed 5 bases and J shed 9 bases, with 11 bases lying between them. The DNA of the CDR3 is TGTGCCAGCAGCACCCCTACGGGGCCCCAGCATTTT. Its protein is CASSTPTGPQHF.

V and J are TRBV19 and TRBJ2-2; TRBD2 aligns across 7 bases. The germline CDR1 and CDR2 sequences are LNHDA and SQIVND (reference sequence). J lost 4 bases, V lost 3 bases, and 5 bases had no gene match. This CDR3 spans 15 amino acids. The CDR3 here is CASSMVGGFTGELFF. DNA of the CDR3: TGTGCCAGTAGTATGGTGGGAGGGTTCACCGGGGAGCTGTTTTTT.

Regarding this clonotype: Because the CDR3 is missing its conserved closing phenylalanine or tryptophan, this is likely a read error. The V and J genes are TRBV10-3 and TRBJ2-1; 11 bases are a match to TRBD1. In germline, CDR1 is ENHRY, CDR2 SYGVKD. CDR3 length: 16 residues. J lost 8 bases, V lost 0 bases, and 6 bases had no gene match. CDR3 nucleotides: TGTGCCATCAGTGAGTCGCGGACAGGGGGCATGGATGAGCAGTTCTTA. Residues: CAISESRTGGMDEQFL.

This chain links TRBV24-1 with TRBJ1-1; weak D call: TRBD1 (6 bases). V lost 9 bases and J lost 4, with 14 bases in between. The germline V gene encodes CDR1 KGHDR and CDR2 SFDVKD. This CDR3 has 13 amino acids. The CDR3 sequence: CATESRDTTEAFF. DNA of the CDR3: TGTGCCACCGAGTCCCGGGACACCACTGAAGCTTTCTTT.

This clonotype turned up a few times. The CDR3 is CASSQEATGMNQPQHF. The CDR3 DNA sequence: TGTGCCAGCAGCCAAGAGGCGACAGGGATGAATCAGCCCCAGCATTTT. The chain couples TRBV4-2 to TRBJ1-5; the match to TRBD1 covers 7 bases. Looked up from germline, CDR1 is LGHNA and CDR2 is YNFKEQ. Trimming cost V 0 bases and J 4 bases; bases outside gene matches: 6. CDR3 size: 16 residues.

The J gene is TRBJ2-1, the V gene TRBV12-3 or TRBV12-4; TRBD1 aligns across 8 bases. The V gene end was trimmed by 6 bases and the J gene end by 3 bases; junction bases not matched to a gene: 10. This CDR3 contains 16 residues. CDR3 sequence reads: CASSLGQGVSYNEQFF. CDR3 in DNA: TGTGCCAGCAGCCTTGGACAGGGTGTGAGCTACAATGAGCAGTTCTTC.

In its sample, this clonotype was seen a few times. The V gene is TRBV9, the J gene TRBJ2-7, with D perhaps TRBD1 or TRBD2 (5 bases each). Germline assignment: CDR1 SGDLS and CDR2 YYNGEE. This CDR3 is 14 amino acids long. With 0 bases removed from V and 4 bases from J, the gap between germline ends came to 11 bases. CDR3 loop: CASSVGQGVYEQYV. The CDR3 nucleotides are TGTGCCAGCAGCGTAGGGCAGGGAGTTTACGAGCAGTACGTC.

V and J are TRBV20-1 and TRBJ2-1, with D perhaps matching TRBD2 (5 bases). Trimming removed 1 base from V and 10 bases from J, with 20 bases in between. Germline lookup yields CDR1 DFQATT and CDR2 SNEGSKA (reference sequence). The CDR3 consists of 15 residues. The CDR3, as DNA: TGCAGTGCTAGAGTTCTGGAGGCCCGTAGGACCGAGCAGTTCTTC. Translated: CSARVLEARRTEQFF.

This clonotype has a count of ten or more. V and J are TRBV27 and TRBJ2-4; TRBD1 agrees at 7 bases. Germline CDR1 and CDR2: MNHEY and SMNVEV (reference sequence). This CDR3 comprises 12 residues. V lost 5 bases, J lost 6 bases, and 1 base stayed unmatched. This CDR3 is CASSRTGNIQYF. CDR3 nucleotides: TGTGCCAGCAGTAGGACAGGAAACATTCAGTACTTC.

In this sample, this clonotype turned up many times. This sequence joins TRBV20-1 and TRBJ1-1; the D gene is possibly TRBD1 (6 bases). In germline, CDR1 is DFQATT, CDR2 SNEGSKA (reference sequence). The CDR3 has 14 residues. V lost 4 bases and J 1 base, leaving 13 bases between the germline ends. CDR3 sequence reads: CSANNPQGNTEAFF. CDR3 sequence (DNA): TGCAGTGCTAATAATCCACAGGGGAACACTGAAGCTTTCTTT.

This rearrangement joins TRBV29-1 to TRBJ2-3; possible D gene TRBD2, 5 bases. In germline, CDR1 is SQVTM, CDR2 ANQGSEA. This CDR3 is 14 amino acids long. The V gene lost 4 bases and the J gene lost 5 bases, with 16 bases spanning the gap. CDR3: CSVVWRRSQDTQYF. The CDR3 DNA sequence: TGCAGCGTTGTCTGGCGGAGGTCCCAAGATACGCAGTATTTT.

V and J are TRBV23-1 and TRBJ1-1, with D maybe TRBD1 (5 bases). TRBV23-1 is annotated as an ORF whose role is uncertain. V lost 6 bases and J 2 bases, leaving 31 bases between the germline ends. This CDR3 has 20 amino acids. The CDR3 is CASRKRCLSPNMGPNTEAFF. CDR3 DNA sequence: TGCGCCAGCAGAAAACGCTGCCTCTCCCCAAACATGGGACCTAACACTGAAGCTTTCTTT.

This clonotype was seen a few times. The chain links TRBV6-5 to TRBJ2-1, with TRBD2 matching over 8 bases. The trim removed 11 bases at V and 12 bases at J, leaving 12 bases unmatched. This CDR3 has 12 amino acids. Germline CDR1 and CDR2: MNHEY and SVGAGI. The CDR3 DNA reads TGTGCCTCCGAGACTAGCGCGAGTGGGCAGTTCTTC. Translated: CASETSASGQFF.

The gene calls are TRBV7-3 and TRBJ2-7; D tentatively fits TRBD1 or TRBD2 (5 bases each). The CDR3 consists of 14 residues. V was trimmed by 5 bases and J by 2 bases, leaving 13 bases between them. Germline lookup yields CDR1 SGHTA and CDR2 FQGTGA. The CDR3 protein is CASSVGDGAYEQYF. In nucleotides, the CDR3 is TGTGCCAGCAGCGTCGGGGACGGGGCCTACGAGCAGTACTTC. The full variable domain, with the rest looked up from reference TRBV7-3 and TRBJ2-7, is GAGVSQTPSNKVTEKGKYVELRCDPISGHTALYWYRQSLGQGPEFLIYFQGTGAADDSGLPNDRFFAVRPEGSVSTLKIQRTERGDSAVYLCASSVGDGAYEQYFGPGTRLTVT.

The CDR3, as DNA: TGCAGTGCCGCCTCCCCCCAACAAACAGATACGCAGTATTTT. Translation gives CSAASPQQTDTQYF. J is TRBJ2-3 and V is TRBV20-1; the D is unclear. The length of the CDR3 is 14 residues. V lost 6 bases to trimming and J lost 3 bases, with 16 bases between them. Germline CDR1 and CDR2: DFQATT and SNEGSKA (reference sequence).

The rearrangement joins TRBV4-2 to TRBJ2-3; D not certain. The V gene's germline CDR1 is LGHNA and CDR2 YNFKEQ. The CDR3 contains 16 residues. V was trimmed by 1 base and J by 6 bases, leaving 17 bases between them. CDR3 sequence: CASSQGLETVWDTQYF. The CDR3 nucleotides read TGTGCCAGCAGCCAAGGTCTGGAAACTGTGTGGGATACGCAGTATTTT.

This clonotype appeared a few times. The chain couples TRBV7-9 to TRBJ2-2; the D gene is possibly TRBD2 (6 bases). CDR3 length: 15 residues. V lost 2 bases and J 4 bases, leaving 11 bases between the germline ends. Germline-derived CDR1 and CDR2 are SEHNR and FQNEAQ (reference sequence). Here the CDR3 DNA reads TGTGCCAGCAGCTTAAAAACGGGAGTCACCGGGGAGCTGTTTTTT. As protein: CASSLKTGVTGELFF.

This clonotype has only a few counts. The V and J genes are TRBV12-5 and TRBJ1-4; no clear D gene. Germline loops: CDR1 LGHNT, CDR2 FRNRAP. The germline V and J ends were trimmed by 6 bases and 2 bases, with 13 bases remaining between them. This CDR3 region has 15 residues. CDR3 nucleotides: TGTGCTAGTGGCCGGTCCCGCGGCACTAATGAAAAACTGTTTTTT. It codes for CASGRSRGTNEKLFF.

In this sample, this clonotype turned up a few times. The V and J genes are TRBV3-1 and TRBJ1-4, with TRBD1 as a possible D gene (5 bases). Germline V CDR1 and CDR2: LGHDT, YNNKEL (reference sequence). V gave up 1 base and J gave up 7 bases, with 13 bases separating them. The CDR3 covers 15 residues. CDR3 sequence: CASSQGGARSEKLFF. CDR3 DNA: TGTGCCAGCAGCCAAGGAGGGGCCAGGAGTGAAAAACTGTTTTTT. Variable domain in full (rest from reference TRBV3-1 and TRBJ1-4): DTAVSQTPKYLVTQMGNDKSIKCEQNLGHDTMYWYKQDSKKFLKIMFSYNNKELIINETVPNRFSPKSPDKAHLNLHINSLELGDSAVYFCASSQGGARSEKLFFGSGTQLSVL.

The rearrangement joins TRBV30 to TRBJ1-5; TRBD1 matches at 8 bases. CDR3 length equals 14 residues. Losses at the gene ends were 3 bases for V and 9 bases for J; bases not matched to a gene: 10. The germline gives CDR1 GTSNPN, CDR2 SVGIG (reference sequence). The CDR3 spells CAWSLTGAERPQHF. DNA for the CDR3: TGTGCCTGGAGCTTGACAGGGGCCGAAAGGCCCCAGCATTTT. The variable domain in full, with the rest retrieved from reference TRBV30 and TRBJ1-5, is SQTIHQWPATLVQPVGSPLSLECTVEGTSNPNLYWYRQAAGRGLQLLFYSVGIGQISSEVPQNLSASRPQDRQFILSSKKLLLSDSGFYLCAWSLTGAERPQHFGDGTRLSIL.